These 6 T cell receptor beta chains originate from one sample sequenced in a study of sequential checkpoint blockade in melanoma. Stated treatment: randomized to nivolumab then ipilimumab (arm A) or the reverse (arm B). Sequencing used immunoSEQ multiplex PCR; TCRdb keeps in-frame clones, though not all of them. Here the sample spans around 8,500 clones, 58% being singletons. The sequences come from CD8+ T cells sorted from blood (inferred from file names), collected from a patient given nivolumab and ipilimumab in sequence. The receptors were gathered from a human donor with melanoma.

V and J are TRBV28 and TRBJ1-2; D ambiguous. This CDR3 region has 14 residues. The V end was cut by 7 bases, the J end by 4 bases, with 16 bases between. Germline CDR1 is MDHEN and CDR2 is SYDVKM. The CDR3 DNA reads TGTGCCAGCACTCCCGCCGGGAAGGCCTATGGCTACACCTTC. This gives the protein CASTPAGKAYGYTF.

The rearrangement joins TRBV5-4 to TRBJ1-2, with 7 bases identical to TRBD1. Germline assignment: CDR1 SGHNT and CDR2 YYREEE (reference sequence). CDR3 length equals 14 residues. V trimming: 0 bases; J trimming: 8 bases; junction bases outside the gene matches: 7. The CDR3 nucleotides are TGTGCCAGCAGCTTGGACAGGGGTTTGGAAGGCTACACCTTC. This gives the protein CASSLDRGLEGYTF. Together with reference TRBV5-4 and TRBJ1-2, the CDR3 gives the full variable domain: ETGVTQSPTHLIKTRGQQVTLRCSSQSGHNTVSWYQQALGQGPQFIFQYYREEENGRGNFPPRFSGLQFPNYSSELNVNALELDDSALYLCASSLDRGLEGYTFGSGTRLTVV.

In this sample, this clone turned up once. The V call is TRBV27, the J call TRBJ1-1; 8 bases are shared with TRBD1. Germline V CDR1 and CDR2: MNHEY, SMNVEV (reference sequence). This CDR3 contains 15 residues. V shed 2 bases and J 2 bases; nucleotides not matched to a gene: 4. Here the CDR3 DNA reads TGTGCCAGCAGTTTAGGCGGACAGGGAAACACTGAAGCTTTCTTT. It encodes CASSLGGQGNTEAFF.

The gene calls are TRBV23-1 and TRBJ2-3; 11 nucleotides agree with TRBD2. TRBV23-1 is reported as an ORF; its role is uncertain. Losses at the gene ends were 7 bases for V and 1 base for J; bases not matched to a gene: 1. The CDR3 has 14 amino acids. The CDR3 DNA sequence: TGCGCCAGCACACTAGCGGGGGGCACAGATACGCAGTATTTT. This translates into CASTLAGGTDTQYF.

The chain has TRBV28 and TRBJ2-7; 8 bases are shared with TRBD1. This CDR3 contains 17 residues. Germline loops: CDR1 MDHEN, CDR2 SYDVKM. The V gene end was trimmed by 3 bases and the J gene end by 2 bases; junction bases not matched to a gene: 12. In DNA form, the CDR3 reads TGTGCCAGCAGTTTCCCCCGGACAGGGAAAAACGCCTACGAGCAGTACTTC. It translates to CASSFPRTGKNAYEQYF.

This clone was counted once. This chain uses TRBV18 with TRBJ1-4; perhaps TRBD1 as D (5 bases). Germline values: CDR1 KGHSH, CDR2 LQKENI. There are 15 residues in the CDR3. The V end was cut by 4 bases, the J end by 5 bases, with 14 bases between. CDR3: CASSHLDSRNEKLFF. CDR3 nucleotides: TGTGCCAGCTCACACCTCGACAGTAGAAATGAAAAACTGTTTTTT.